This is a list of T cell receptor beta chains from one sample in a study of T cell responses to AZD1222 COVID-19 vaccine. Assay used: immunoSEQ multiplex PCR; TCRdb lists only in-frame clones, some missing. The data show approximately 120,000 clones, roughly nine tenths seen once. The sequencing here drew on peripheral blood, taken 28 days after the second AZD1222 dose. The receptor set was obtained from an adult who received the AZD1222 COVID-19 vaccine. Each CDR3 is given with its conserved first and last residue. Each record gives: V gene, clone size, D gene, J gene, CDR3 protein, CDR3 DNA. A D gene is named only where the DNA matches it firmly. Some rows mark clone size as missing; the rest say once, few, many or name a class of expanded clone.

TRBV19,.,.,TRBJ1-2,CASSNLGGAYGYTF,TGTGCCAGTAGTAACCTCGGGGGCGCCTATGGCTACACCTTC
TRBV2,.,TRBD1,TRBJ2-7,CASSTPRTGDSYEQYF,TGTGCCAGCAGTACTCCTCGGACAGGTGACTCCTACGAGCAGTACTTC
TRBV24-1,.,TRBD1,TRBJ1-6,CATSDQRQGISPLHF,TGTGCCACCAGTGACCAACGACAGGGAATTTCACCCCTCCACTTT
TRBV19,.,.,TRBJ1-2,CVSEGINYGYTF,TGTGTTTCGGAAGGGATCAACTATGGCTACACCTTC
TRBV5-1,.,.,TRBJ1-2,CASSLGVSRVNIYGYTF,TGCGCCAGCAGCTTGGGCGTCTCAAGGGTCAACATCTATGGCTACACCTTC
TRBV4-1,.,TRBD1,TRBJ1-2,CASSRRSLAGTVDNYGYTF,TGCGCCAGCAGCCGACGGTCCTTAGCCGGGACAGTCGATAACTATGGCTACACCTTC
TRBV28,.,TRBD1,TRBJ1-2,CASSLPGQVGDYGYTF,TGTGCCAGCAGCCTCCCGGGACAGGTCGGGGACTATGGCTACACCTTC
TRBV6-1,.,TRBD2,TRBJ2-7,CASSEGGGDLYEQYF,TGTGCCAGCAGTGAAGGGGGAGGGGATCTCTACGAGCAGTACTTC
TRBV18,.,.,TRBJ1-4,CASSGGNEKLFF,TGTGCCAGCTCAGGGGGTAATGAAAAACTGTTTTTT
TRBV3-1/TRBV3-2,.,.,TRBJ2-6,CASGTSYSGANVLTF,TGTGCCAGCGGGACATCTTACTCTGGGGCCAACGTCCTGACTTTC
TRBV6-5,.,.,TRBJ2-1,CASSHLDPDNEQFF,TGTGCCAGCAGTCACCTGGACCCTGACAATGAGCAGTTCTTC
TRBV11-2,.,TRBD1,TRBJ2-1,CASSLDRGQAFSSYNEQFF,TGTGCCAGCAGCTTAGATAGGGGACAGGCCTTTAGCTCCTACAATGAGCAGTTCTTC
TRBV5-4,.,.,TRBJ1-6,CASSLEGGDNSPLHF,TGTGCCAGCAGCTTGGAAGGGGGTGATAATTCACCCCTCCACTTT
TRBV4-1,.,TRBD2,TRBJ2-7,CASSSREGYEQYF,TGCGCCAGCAGCTCCAGGGAGGGCTACGAGCAGTACTTC
TRBV5-6,.,TRBD2,TRBJ2-5,CASSSIMGTSEETQYF,TGTGCCAGCAGCTCAATTATGGGGACTAGCGAAGAGACCCAGTACTTC
TRBV27,.,.,TRBJ1-2,CASSLRAGAWGYTF,TGTGCCAGCAGTCTCCGGGCGGGCGCGTGGGGCTACACCTTC
TRBV21-1,.,.,TRBJ2-3,CASSEGRGNGTDTQYF,TGTGCCAGCAGCGAGGGCAGGGGGAACGGCACAGATACGCAGTATTTT
TRBV7-2,.,TRBD1,TRBJ1-2,CASSLVHGTGNYGYTF,TGTGCCAGCAGCTTAGTCCACGGGACAGGGAACTATGGCTACACCTTC
TRBV9,.,.,TRBJ1-1,CASSVFGGDTEAFF,TGTGCCAGCAGCGTATTTGGCGGAGACACTGAAGCTTTCTTT
TRBV12-5,.,.,TRBJ1-5,CASGSRGAGDSNQPQHF,TGTGCTAGTGGTTCCCGGGGCGCAGGGGATAGCAATCAGCCCCAGCATTTT
TRBV12-3/TRBV12-4,.,.,TRBJ1-3,CASSFYVANTIYF,TGTGCCAGCAGTTTTTATGTTGCAAACACCATATATTTT
TRBV4-2,.,TRBD1,TRBJ1-2,CASSPTGANYVGYTF,TGTGCCAGCAGCCCGACAGGGGCGAACTATGTAGGCTACACCTTC
TRBV18,.,.,TRBJ1-4,CASSPQGGTNEKLFF,TGTGCCAGCTCACCCCAGGGAGGCACTAATGAAAAACTGTTTTTT
TRBV5-8,.,TRBD1,TRBJ1-5,CASSFHRGGNQPQHF,TGTGCCAGCAGCTTCCACAGGGGGGGCAATCAGCCCCAGCATTTT
TRBV4-3,.,.,TRBJ2-2,CASSQEKRPGELFF,TGCGCCAGCAGCCAAGAAAAAAGGCCCGGGGAGCTGTTTTTT
TRBV7-3,.,TRBD2,TRBJ2-3,CASSRLAIQSDTQYF,TGTGCCAGCAGCCGACTAGCAATTCAGTCAGATACGCAGTATTTT
TRBV12-5,.,.,TRBJ1-5,CASVVGLGNQPQHF,TGTGCTAGTGTGGTGGGGCTTGGCAATCAGCCCCAGCATTTT
TRBV9,.,.,TRBJ2-2,CASSVVAGGTGELFF,TGTGCCAGCAGCGTAGTCGCTGGGGGGACCGGGGAGCTGTTTTTT
TRBV7-2,once,.,TRBJ2-1,CASSPGVSSYNEQFF,TGTGCCAGCAGCCCTGGAGTGAGCTCCTACAATGAGCAGTTCTTC
TRBV19,.,.,TRBJ2-3,CATTAAGGDTQYF,TGTGCCACCACGGCGGCCGGGGGAGATACGCAGTATTTT
TRBV4-2,.,.,TRBJ1-5,CAGTLGGPSNQPQHF,TGTGCCGGCACCTTGGGCGGACCAAGCAATCAGCCCCAGCATTTT
TRBV5-4,.,.,TRBJ1-1,CASSWGQAMNTEAFF,TGTGCCAGCAGCTGGGGCCAGGCCATGAACACTGAAGCTTTCTTT
TRBV30,once,.,TRBJ1-2,CAYANYPADGYTF,TGTGCCTACGCGAATTACCCGGCGGATGGCTACACCTTC